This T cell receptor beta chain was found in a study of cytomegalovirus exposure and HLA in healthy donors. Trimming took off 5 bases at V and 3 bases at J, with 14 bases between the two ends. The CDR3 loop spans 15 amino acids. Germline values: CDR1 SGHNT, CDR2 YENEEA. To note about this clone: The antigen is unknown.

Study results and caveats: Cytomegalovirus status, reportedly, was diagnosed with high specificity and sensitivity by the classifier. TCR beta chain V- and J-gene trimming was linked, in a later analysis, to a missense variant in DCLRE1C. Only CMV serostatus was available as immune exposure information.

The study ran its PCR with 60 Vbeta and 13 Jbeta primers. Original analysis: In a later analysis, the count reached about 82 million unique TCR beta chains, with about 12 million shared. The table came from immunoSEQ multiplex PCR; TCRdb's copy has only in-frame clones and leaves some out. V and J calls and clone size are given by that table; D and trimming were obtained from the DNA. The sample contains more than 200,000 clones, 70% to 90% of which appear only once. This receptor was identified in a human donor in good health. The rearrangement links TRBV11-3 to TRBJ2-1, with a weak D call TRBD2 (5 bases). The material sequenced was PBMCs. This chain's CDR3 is CASSRGDGDYNEQFF. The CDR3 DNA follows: TGTGCCAGCAGCCGGGGAGACGGGGACTACAATGAGCAGTTCTTC.